This is a list of T cell receptor beta chains from one sample in a study of blood T cell repertoires in COVID-19. The method was immunoSEQ multiplex PCR; TCRdb's version includes in-frame clones alone and lacks a portion of them. The repertoire has 350,000 to 550,000 clones, 80% to 90% of them found once; the top ten carry 0.9% to 1.2%. What was sequenced was PBMCs or T cells enriched from blood (not recorded which). The origin of the receptors is a man aged 25 to 40 who had recovered from COVID-19. Both conserved end residues are part of each CDR3. Each record gives: V gene, clone size, J gene, D gene, CDR3 protein, CDR3 DNA. The D gene is left open where the match is weak. A row's size may be missing; if present it is once, few, many or a size class.

>TRBV7-9|-|TRBJ2-1|-
CASELSHPYGNEQFF
TGTGCCAGCGAACTGAGCCACCCCTACGGGAATGAGCAGTTCTTC
>TRBV5-5|-|TRBJ2-2|-
CASTPGITGELFF
TGTGCCAGTACCCCAGGGATCACCGGGGAGCTGTTTTTT
>TRBV28|-|TRBJ2-3|TRBD2
CASSGTSGTTDTQYF
TGTGCCAGCAGCGGGACTAGCGGGACCACAGATACGCAGTATTTT
>TRBV18|-|TRBJ2-7|TRBD2
CASSRGTGGPYEQYF
TGTGCCAGCTCCCGCGGGACGGGAGGACCTTACGAGCAGTACTTC
>TRBV4-1|-|TRBJ2-7|TRBD1
CASSPWMGTGLSYEQYF
TGCGCCAGCAGCCCGTGGATGGGGACAGGGCTTTCCTACGAGCAGTACTTC
>TRBV10-1|-|TRBJ2-7|TRBD1
CASRTGYAPNEQYF
TGCGCCAGCAGGACAGGGTATGCTCCCAACGAGCAGTACTTC
>TRBV5-1|few|TRBJ1-5|-
CASSQDLNQPQHF
TGCGCCAGCAGCCAGGATCTCAATCAGCCCCAGCATTTT
>TRBV4-1|-|TRBJ2-7|TRBD2
CASSQDLFGLAGYEQYF
TGCGCCAGCAGCCAAGACCTTTTTGGACTAGCGGGTTACGAGCAGTACTTC
>TRBV5-1|-|TRBJ2-3|-
CASDTGGPRGTDTQYF
TGCGCCAGCGACACCGGGGGTCCGCGCGGCACAGATACGCAGTATTTT
>TRBV4-1|-|TRBJ2-5|TRBD2
CASSYRAGGTETQYF
TGCGCCAGCAGCTACCGAGCGGGAGGTACGGAGACCCAGTACTTC
>TRBV10-3|-|TRBJ1-1|-
CAIRFGRDTEAFF
TGTGCCATCAGGTTTGGCAGGGACACTGAAGCTTTCTTT
>TRBV7-6|-|TRBJ2-7|-
CASSTGISPYEQYF
TGTGCCAGCAGCACCGGGATCTCCCCCTACGAGCAGTACTTC
>TRBV24-1|-|TRBJ2-5|-
CATSDGGQETQYF
TGTGCCACCAGTGATGGGGGGCAAGAGACCCAGTACTTC
>TRBV19|-|TRBJ2-7|TRBD1
CASSRTGAYEQYF
TGTGCCAGTTCAAGGACAGGGGCCTACGAGCAGTACTTC
>TRBV5-1|-|TRBJ1-1|-
CASSSGGSEAFF
TGCGCCAGCAGTTCTGGGGGGTCTGAAGCTTTCTTT
>TRBV19|once|TRBJ1-1|-
CASTKGGGTEAFF
TGTGCCAGTACGAAAGGGGGGGGCACTGAAGCTTTCTTT
>TRBV3-1/TRBV3-2|-|TRBJ1-2|-
CASSSGGAAGYTF
TGTGCCAGCAGCTCAGGAGGGGCGGCTGGCTACACCTTC
>TRBV7-9|few|TRBJ2-1|-
CASSKTSGSYNEQFF
TGTGCCAGCAGCAAGACTAGTGGGTCCTACAATGAGCAGTTCTTC
>TRBV11-2|once|TRBJ2-7|-
CASSTSPGEIGFDEQYF
TGTGCCAGCAGCACCTCCCCGGGAGAAATTGGGTTTGACGAGCAGTACTTC
>TRBV28|-|TRBJ1-2|TRBD1
CASSPDSGGYGYTF
TGTGCCAGCAGTCCAGATTCAGGGGGCTATGGCTACACCTTC
>TRBV28|-|TRBJ1-5|TRBD1
CASSLGKGQGGNQPQHF
TGTGCCAGCAGTTTAGGCAAAGGACAGGGGGGCAATCAGCCCCAGCATTTT
>TRBV18|-|TRBJ1-5|TRBD1
CASSPQGASEPQHF
TGTGCCAGCTCACCACAGGGGGCGAGTGAGCCCCAGCATTTT
>TRBV7-6|-|TRBJ1-6|TRBD1
CASSTTGGSSYNSPLHF
TGTGCCAGCAGCACAACAGGGGGTAGCTCCTATAATTCACCCCTCCACTTT
>TRBV2|once|TRBJ1-3|-
CASSEYVELGNTIYF
TGTGCCAGCAGTGAATATGTGGAGCTTGGAAACACCATATATTTT
>TRBV9|-|TRBJ2-2|-
CASSVGQGLNTGELFF
TGTGCCAGCAGCGTAGGACAGGGACTGAACACCGGGGAGCTGTTTTTT
>TRBV5-1|-|TRBJ1-1|TRBD1
CACRDSLNTEAFF
TGCGCCTGCCGGGACAGCTTGAACACTGAAGCTTTCTTT
>TRBV7-9|-|TRBJ2-1|-
CASSLAGIRYNEQFF
TGTGCCAGCAGCTTAGCCGGGATTCGCTACAATGAGCAGTTCTTC
>TRBV7-6|-|TRBJ2-2|-
CASSPQIEVTGELFF
TGTGCCAGCAGCCCGCAGATTGAGGTCACCGGGGAGCTGTTTTTT
>TRBV14|-|TRBJ1-4|-
CAREDEKLFF
TGTGCCAGAGAGGATGAAAAACTGTTTTTT
>TRBV19|-|TRBJ1-5|-
CASRTVLSNQPQHF
TGTGCCAGCAGGACAGTACTTAGCAATCAGCCCCAGCATTTT
>TRBV23-1|-|TRBJ2-5|-
CATSTVYDAETQYF
TGCGCCACCTCAACGGTGTACGATGCCGAGACCCAGTACTTC
>TRBV11-2|-|TRBJ2-1|-
CASSLAGNEQFF
TGTGCCAGCAGCTTAGCGGGCAATGAGCAGTTCTTC
>TRBV12-2|few|TRBJ2-2|-
CASRGGTGSNTGELFF
TGTGCAAGTCGCGGGGGGACAGGGTCGAACACCGGGGAGCTGTTTTTT
>TRBV13|-|TRBJ2-7|-
CASSLGRYSYEQYF
TGTGCCAGCAGCTTAGGGCGGTACTCCTACGAGCAGTACTTC
>TRBV23-1|-|TRBJ1-6|-
CASSPWTEPINSPLHF
TGCGCCAGCAGTCCCTGGACAGAACCCATTAATTCACCCCTCCACTTT
>TRBV7-2|-|TRBJ2-1|TRBD1
CASSLVGTGVRNEQFF
TGTGCCAGCAGCTTAGTGGGGACAGGGGTGCGGAATGAGCAGTTCTTC
>TRBV4-1|-|TRBJ2-6|-
CASSQTRGSGANVLTF
TGCGCCAGCAGCCAAACACGGGGGTCTGGGGCCAACGTCCTGACTTTC
>TRBV18|-|TRBJ1-1|TRBD1
CASSPLPGQALNTEAFF
TGTGCCAGCTCACCTTTACCGGGACAGGCATTGAACACTGAAGCTTTCTTT
>TRBV28|-|TRBJ1-5|TRBD1
CASSLTELGWGQGAGQPQHF
TGTGCCAGCAGTTTAACAGAACTCGGATGGGGACAGGGGGCAGGACAGCCCCAGCATTTT
>TRBV2|-|TRBJ2-1|-
CASRTLGHERRFF
TGTGCCAGCAGGACCTTAGGCCACGAGAGGAGGTTCTTC
>TRBV15|-|TRBJ2-2|-
CATSRDMNTGELFF
TGTGCCACCAGCCGGGATATGAACACCGGGGAGCTGTTTTTT
>TRBV5-6|-|TRBJ2-3|-
CASSPQGTDTQYF
TGTGCCAGCAGCCCCCAGGGGACAGATACGCAGTATTTT
>TRBV9|few|TRBJ1-2|-
CASSVNSLNYGYTF
TGTGCCAGCAGCGTAAATTCCCTTAACTATGGCTACACCTTC
>TRBV28|-|TRBJ2-2|TRBD2
CASIKRETGELFF
TGTGCCAGCATTAAGCGGGAGACCGGGGAGCTGTTTTTT
>TRBV11-2|-|TRBJ2-5|TRBD2
CASSSGLATTLETQYF
TGTGCCAGCAGCTCCGGACTAGCGACTACTTTGGAGACCCAGTACTTC
>TRBV18|-|TRBJ2-3|-
CASSPPFGGDEYSTDTQYF
TGTGCCAGCTCACCGCCTTTTGGCGGCGACGAATATAGCACAGATACGCAGTATTTT
>TRBV5-1|-|TRBJ1-5|TRBD1
CASSPGTGHFPQHF
TGCGCCAGCAGCCCCGGGACAGGGCATTTTCCCCAGCATTTT
>TRBV27|-|TRBJ2-7|TRBD1
CASFQRTGGPYEQYF
TGTGCCAGCTTTCAACGGACAGGGGGGCCCTACGAGCAGTACTTC
>TRBV4-1|-|TRBJ2-7|TRBD2
CASSQESGSNEQYF
TGCGCCAGCAGCCAAGAAAGCGGGAGTAACGAGCAGTACTTC
>TRBV10-3|-|TRBJ2-1|TRBD2
CAISTSGSPNEQFF
TGTGCCATCAGTACTAGCGGGAGCCCCAATGAGCAGTTCTTC
>TRBV29-1|-|TRBJ1-3|TRBD1
CSARTGLDTIYF
TGCAGCGCCAGGACAGGGTTAGACACCATATATTTT
>TRBV7-6|-|TRBJ1-3|TRBD1
CASSNHPGGSGNTIYF
TGTGCCAGCAGCAACCACCCAGGGGGATCTGGAAACACCATATATTTT